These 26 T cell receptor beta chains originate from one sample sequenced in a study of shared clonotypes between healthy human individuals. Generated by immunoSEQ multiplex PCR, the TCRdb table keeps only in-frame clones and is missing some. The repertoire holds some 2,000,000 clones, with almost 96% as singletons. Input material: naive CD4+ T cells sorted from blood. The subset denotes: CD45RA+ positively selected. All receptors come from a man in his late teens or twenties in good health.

The CDR3 region has the DNA TGCGCCAGCAGCCAAGATCAGCGGCAAAGGACAGATACGCAGTATTTT. Protein: CASSQDQRQRTDTQYF. The chain joins TRBV4-1 to TRBJ2-3; perhaps TRBD2 as D (5 bases). There are 16 residues in the CDR3. Germline V CDR1 and CDR2: MGHRA, YSYEKL. Trimming removed 0 bases from V and 3 bases from J, with 13 bases in between.

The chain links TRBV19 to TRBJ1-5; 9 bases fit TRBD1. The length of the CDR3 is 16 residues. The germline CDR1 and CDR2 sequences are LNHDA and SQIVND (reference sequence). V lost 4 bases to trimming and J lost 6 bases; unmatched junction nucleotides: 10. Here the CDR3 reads CASSSQTGGYGQPQHF. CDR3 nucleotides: TGTGCCAGTAGTAGCCAGACAGGGGGTTACGGTCAGCCCCAGCATTTT.

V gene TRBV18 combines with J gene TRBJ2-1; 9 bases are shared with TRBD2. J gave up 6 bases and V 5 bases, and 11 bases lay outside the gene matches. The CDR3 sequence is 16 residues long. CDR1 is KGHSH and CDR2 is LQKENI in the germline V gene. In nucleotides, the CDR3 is TGTGCCAGCTCAGGGATTATAGCGGGAGTCTCCAATGAGCAGTTCTTC. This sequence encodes CASSGIIAGVSNEQFF.

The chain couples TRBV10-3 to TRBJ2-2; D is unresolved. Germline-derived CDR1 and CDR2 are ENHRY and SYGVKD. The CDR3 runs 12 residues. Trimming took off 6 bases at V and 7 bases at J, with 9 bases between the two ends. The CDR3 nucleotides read TGTGCCATCAGCCATGGGGACGGGGAGCTGTTTTTT. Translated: CAISHGDGELFF.

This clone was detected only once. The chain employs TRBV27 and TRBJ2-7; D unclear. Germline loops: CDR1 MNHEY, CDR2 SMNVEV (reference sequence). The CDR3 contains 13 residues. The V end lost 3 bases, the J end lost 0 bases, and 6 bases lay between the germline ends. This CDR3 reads CASSFYPSYEQYF. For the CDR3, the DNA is TGTGCCAGCAGTTTTTACCCCTCCTACGAGCAGTACTTC.

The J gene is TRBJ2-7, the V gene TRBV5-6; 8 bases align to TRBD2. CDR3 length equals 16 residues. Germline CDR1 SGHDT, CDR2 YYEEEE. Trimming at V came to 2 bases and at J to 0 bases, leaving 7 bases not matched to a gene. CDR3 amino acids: CASSLRGGLPSYEQYF. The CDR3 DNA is TGTGCCAGCAGCTTACGGGGGGGGCTCCCCTCCTACGAGCAGTACTTC.

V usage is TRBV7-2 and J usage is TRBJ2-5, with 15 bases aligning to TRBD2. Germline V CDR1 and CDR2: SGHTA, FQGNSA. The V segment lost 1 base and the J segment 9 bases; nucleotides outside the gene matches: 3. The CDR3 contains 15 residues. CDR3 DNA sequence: TGTGCCAGCAGCTTAGGGACTAGCGGGAGGGTGGCCCAGTACTTC. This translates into CASSLGTSGRVAQYF.

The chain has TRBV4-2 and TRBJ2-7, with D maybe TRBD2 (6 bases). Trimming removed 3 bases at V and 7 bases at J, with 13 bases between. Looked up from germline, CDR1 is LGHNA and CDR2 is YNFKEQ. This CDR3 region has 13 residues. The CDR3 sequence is CASSHGNGGEQYF. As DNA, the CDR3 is TGTGCCAGCAGCCATGGCAATGGGGGGGAGCAGTACTTC.

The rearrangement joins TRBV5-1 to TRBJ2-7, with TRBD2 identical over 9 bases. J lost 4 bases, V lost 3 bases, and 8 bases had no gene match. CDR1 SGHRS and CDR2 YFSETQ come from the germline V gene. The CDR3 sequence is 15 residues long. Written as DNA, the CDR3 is TGCGCCAGCAGCTGGTACGGCGGGGGGGAGTACGAGCAGTACTTC. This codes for CASSWYGGGEYEQYF.

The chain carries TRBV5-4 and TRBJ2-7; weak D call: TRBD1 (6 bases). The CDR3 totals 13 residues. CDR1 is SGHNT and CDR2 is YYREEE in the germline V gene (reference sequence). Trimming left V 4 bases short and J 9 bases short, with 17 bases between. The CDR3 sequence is CASSTPQGTAQYF. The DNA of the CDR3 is TGTGCCAGCAGCACCCCACAGGGAACGGCGCAGTACTTC.

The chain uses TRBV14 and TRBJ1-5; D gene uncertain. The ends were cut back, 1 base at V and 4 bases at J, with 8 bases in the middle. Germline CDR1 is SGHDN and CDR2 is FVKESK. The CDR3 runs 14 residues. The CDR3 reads CASSQGRRNQPQHF. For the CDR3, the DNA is TGTGCCAGCAGCCAAGGACGGAGAAATCAGCCCCAGCATTTT. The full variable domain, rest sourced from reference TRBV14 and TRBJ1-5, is EAGVTQFPSHSVIEKGQTVTLRCDPISGHDNLYWYRRVMGKEIKFLLHFVKESKQDESGMPNNRFLAERTGGTYSTLKVQPAELEDSGVYFCASSQGRRNQPQHFGDGTRLSIL.

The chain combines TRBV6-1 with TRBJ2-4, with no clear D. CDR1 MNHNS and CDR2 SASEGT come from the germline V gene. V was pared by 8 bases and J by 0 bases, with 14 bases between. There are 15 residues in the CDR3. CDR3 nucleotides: TGTGCCAGCTCTCTGGGTCAGTTAGCCAAAAACATTCAGTACTTC. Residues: CASSLGQLAKNIQYF.

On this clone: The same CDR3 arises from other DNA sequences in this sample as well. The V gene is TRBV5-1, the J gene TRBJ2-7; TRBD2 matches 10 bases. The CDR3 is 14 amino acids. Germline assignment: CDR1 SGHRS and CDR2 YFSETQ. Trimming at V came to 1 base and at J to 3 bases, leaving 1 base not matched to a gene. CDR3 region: CASSLSSGSYEQYF. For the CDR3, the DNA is TGCGCCAGCAGCTTGTCTAGCGGGAGCTACGAGCAGTACTTC.

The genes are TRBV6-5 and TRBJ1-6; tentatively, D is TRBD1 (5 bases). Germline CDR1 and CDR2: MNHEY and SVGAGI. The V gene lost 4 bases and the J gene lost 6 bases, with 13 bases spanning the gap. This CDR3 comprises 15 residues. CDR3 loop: CASSFTDTGNSPLHF. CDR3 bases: TGTGCCAGCAGTTTCACGGACACCGGTAATTCACCCCTCCACTTT.

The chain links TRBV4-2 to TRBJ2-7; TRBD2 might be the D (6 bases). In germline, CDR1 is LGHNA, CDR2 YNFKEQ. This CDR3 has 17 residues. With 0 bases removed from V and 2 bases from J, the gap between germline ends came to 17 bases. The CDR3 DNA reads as TGTGCCAGCAGCCAAGAGGCGGGATTAGGGCTCGCCTACGAGCAGTACTTC. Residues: CASSQEAGLGLAYEQYF.

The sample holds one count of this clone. CDR3 amino acids: CASSQGPGWYTGELFF. In nucleotides, the CDR3 is TGCGCCAGCAGCCAAGGCCCCGGTTGGTACACCGGGGAGCTGTTTTTT. This sequence joins TRBV4-3 and TRBJ2-2; D call uncertain. Trimming cost V 1 base and J 3 bases, with 12 bases left between them. Germline V lookup: CDR1 LGHNA, CDR2 YSLEER. The CDR3 spans 16 residues.

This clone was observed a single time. CDR3 in amino acids: CASSQGQNTEAFF. Written as DNA, the CDR3 is TGTGCCAGCAGCCAAGGACAGAACACTGAAGCTTTCTTT. The V call is TRBV7-6, the J call TRBJ1-1; TRBD1 is a possible D gene (5 bases). Trimming removed 5 bases from V and 1 base from J, with 8 bases in between. Germline loops: CDR1 SGHVS, CDR2 FNYEAQ. The CDR3 is made up of 13 amino acids.

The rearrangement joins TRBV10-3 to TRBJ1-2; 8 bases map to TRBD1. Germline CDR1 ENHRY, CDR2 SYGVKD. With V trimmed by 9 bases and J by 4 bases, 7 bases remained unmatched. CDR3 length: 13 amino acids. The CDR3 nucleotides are TGTGCCATTTTAGACAGGGGTTCCTATGGCTACACCTTC. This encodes CAILDRGSYGYTF.

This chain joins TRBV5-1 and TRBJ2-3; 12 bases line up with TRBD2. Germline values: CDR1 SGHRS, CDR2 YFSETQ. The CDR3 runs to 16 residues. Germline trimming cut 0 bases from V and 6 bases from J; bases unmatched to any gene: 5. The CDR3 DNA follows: TGCGCCAGCAGCTTGGCTAGCGGGAGGGCCATGGATACGCAGTATTTT. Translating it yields CASSLASGRAMDTQYF.

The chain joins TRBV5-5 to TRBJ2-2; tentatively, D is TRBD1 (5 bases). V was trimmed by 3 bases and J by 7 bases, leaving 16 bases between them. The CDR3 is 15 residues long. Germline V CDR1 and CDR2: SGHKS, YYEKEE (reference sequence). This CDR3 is CASSSPITGIGELFF. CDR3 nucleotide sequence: TGTGCCAGCAGCTCGCCAATTACAGGAATCGGGGAGCTGTTTTTT.

The CDR3 loop is CASSLGGWAEDTQYF. CDR3 nucleotide sequence: TGTGCCAGCAGCTTGGGAGGTTGGGCCGAAGATACGCAGTATTTT. The chain combines TRBV5-6 with TRBJ2-3; no reliable D call. Germline V gene data show CDR1 as SGHDT and CDR2 as YYEEEE. The CDR3 extends over 15 amino acids. V lost 0 bases to trimming and J lost 5 bases, with 13 bases between them.

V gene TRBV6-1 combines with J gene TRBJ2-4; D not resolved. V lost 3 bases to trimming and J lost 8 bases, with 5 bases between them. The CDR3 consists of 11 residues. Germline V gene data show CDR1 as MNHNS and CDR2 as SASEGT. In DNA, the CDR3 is TGTGCCAGCAGTGATCTGTACATTCAGTACTTC. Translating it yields CASSDLYIQYF.

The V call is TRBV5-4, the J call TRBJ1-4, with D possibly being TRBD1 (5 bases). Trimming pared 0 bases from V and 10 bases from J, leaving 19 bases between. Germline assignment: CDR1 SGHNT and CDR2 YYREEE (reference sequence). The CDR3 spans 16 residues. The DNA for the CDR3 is TGTGCCAGCAGCTTGGCCTATCCGGGAGAGCAGGGAAAACTGTTTTTT. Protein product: CASSLAYPGEQGKLFF.

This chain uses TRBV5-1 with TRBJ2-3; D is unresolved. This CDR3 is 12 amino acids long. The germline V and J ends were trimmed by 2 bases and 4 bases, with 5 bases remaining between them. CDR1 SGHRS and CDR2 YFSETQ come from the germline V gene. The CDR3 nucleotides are TGCGCCAGCAGCTTTATGGCAGATACGCAGTATTTT. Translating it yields CASSFMADTQYF. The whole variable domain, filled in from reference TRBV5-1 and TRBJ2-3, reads KAGVTQTPRYLIKTRGQQVTLSCSPISGHRSVSWYQQTPGQGLQFLFEYFSETQRNKGNFPGRFSGRQFSNSRSEMNVSTLELGDSALYLCASSFMADTQYFGPGTRLTVL.

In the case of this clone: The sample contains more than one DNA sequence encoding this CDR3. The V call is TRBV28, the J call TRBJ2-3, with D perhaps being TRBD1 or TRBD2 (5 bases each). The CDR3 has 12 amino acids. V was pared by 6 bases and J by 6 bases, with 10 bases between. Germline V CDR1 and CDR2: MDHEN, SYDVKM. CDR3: CASSLWGDTQYF. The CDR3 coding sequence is TGTGCCAGCAGCCTGTGGGGGGATACGCAGTATTTT. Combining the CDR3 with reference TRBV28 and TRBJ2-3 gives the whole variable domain DVKVTQSSRYLVKRTGEKVFLECVQDMDHENMFWYRQDPGLGLRLIYFSYDVKMKEKGDIPEGYSVSREKKERFSLILESASTNQTSMYLCASSLWGDTQYFGPGTRLTVL.

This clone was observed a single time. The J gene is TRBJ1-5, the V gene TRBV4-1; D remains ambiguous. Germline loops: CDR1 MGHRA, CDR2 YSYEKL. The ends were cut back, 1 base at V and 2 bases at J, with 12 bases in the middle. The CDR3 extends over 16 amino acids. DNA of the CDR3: TGCGCCAGCAGCCAAGCGCTGCCAGGCCGCAATCAGCCCCAGCATTTT. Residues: CASSQALPGRNQPQHF.